What follows are 4 T cell receptor beta chains derived from one specimen sequenced in a study of blood T cell repertoires in COVID-19 (dated by TCRdb to the early 2020s). Library preparation used the immunoSEQ multiplex PCR assay. Imported from immuneACCESS, the table was reduced by TCRdb to in-frame sequences with V and J called. These copies leave out some clones; in studies compared against another copy, an unresolved V gene accounts for under half, and the cause of the remainder is not known. Here the sample has 60,000 or so clones; about nine tenths occur a single time. The ten largest clones add up to 7% to 10% of the sample. Sequenced input: peripheral blood. The receptors stem from an older woman with active COVID-19.

This sequence joins TRBV7-3 and TRBJ2-2, with TRBD2 matching over 10 bases. Germline V gene sequence: CDR1 SGHTA, CDR2 FQGTGA. This CDR3 spans 15 amino acids. The CDR3 loop reads CASGEAGGRIGELFF. CDR3 nucleotide sequence: TGTGCAAGCGGGGAAGCGGGAGGGCGGATCGGGGAGCTGTTTTTT.

This chain joins TRBV14 and TRBJ2-5; a possible D gene is TRBD1 (5 bases). The CDR3 runs to 12 residues. V was clipped by 3 bases and J by 13 bases, with 15 bases between them. In germline, CDR1 is SGHDN, CDR2 FVKESK. CDR3 DNA: TGTGCCAGCAGCCAGGTCAGGGATTCGCCGTACTTC. It translates to CASSQVRDSPYF.

The chain recombines TRBV19 with TRBJ2-1; 9 bases map to TRBD2. The CDR3 covers 15 residues. Looked up from germline, CDR1 is LNHDA and CDR2 is SQIVND (reference sequence). The V gene end was trimmed by 3 bases and the J gene end by 6 bases; junction bases not matched to a gene: 6. The CDR3 DNA reads TGTGCCAGTAGTATGGGGATAGCGGGAGTCAATGAGCAGTTCTTC. It codes for CASSMGIAGVNEQFF.

The chain joins TRBV6-5 to TRBJ2-1, with TRBD2 matching 13 bases. Trimming cost V 4 bases and J 6 bases; bases outside gene matches: 6. In germline, CDR1 is MNHEY, CDR2 SVGAGI. There are 16 residues in the CDR3. The CDR3 DNA reads as TGTGCCAGCAGTTCTCGACTAGCGGGAGGCCTCAATGAGCAGTTCTTC. Its protein is CASSSRLAGGLNEQFF.